The 20 T cell receptor beta chains below come from one sample, sequenced in a study of blood T cell repertoires in COVID-19. TCRdb's table, derived via immunoSEQ multiplex PCR, lists solely in-frame clones and lacks some. The sample holds under 250,000 clones, roughly 92% seen once. Sequenced sample: peripheral blood. The receptors were sampled from a man between 60 and 70 years old with COVID-19, enrolled during active disease.

The V call is TRBV7-2, the J call TRBJ2-4, with 11 bases matching TRBD2. After removal of 5 bases from V and 0 bases from J, the junction contained 12 bases not matched to a gene. Germline V gene lookup returns CDR1 SGHTA and CDR2 FQGNSA. CDR3 size: 19 residues. The CDR3 nucleotides are TGTGCCAGCAGCCAACCGGGACTAGCGGCTTCCTTAGCCAAAAACATTCAGTACTTC. Protein product: CASSQPGLAASLAKNIQYF.

The V gene is TRBV15, the J gene TRBJ1-2; no clear D gene. CDR3 length: 15 residues. Germline lookup yields CDR1 LNHNV and CDR2 YYDKDF (reference sequence). Trimming took off 0 bases at V and 2 bases at J, with 10 bases between the two ends. The CDR3 is CATSRDQNENYGYTF. The CDR3, as DNA: TGTGCCACCAGCAGAGATCAGAACGAAAACTATGGCTACACCTTC.

The chain carries TRBV2 and TRBJ1-5; 8 nucleotides align to TRBD1. Looked up from germline, CDR1 is SNHLY and CDR2 is FYNNEI. There are 15 residues in the CDR3. V lost 7 bases, J lost 5 bases, and 10 bases stayed unmatched. The CDR3 reads CASTGGPELYQPQHF. The CDR3 bases are TGTGCCAGCACAGGGGGCCCGGAATTATATCAGCCCCAGCATTTT.

The gene calls are TRBV5-6 and TRBJ1-2; weak D call: TRBD1 (6 bases). Germline lookup yields CDR1 SGHDT and CDR2 YYEEEE. V dropped 3 bases and J dropped 8 bases, with 20 bases sitting between them. This CDR3 region has 15 residues. CDR3 DNA sequence: TGTGCCAGCAGCTCGGTGGTATTCCACAGGGACGGCTACACCTTC. The encoded protein is CASSSVVFHRDGYTF.

In DNA form, the CDR3 reads TGTGCCAGCAGCCCGGACAGGGCCCACTCACCCCTCCACTTT. Translation gives CASSPDRAHSPLHF. This sequence joins TRBV27 and TRBJ1-6; TRBD1 aligns across 8 bases. This CDR3 has 14 residues. The V and J ends lost 6 bases and 10 bases, in that order; junction bases with no gene match: 8. Germline CDR1 reads MNHEY; CDR2 reads SMNVEV (reference sequence).

The V gene is TRBV7-2, the J gene TRBJ2-7; D unresolved. CDR1 is SGHTA, CDR2 FQGNSA, per germline. The CDR3 consists of 15 residues. Trimming cost V 5 bases and J 1 base, with 15 bases left between them. CDR3 sequence reads: CASSVDRYSSYEQYF. CDR3 coding DNA: TGTGCCAGCAGCGTCGATCGCTACTCTTCCTACGAGCAGTACTTC.

The chain combines TRBV19 with TRBJ1-2, with D possibly matching TRBD1 (5 bases). Germline V CDR1 and CDR2: LNHDA, SQIVND (reference sequence). The CDR3 has 13 amino acids. The V gene lost 5 bases and the J gene lost 3 bases, with 10 bases spanning the gap. CDR3 loop: CASSPGRDYGYTF. The CDR3 coding sequence is TGTGCCAGTAGTCCCGGCAGGGACTATGGCTACACCTTC.

The V gene is TRBV5-1, the J gene TRBJ2-3; TRBD2 might be the D (6 bases). Germline V gene data show CDR1 as SGHRS and CDR2 as YFSETQ. This CDR3 region has 14 residues. Trimming removed 3 bases from V and 2 bases from J, with 10 bases in between. CDR3 sequence: CASSYRDSTDTQYF. The DNA for the CDR3 is TGCGCCAGCAGCTATCGGGACTCCACAGATACGCAGTATTTT.

V usage is TRBV6-5 and J usage is TRBJ2-7, with 10 bases matching TRBD1. V lost 6 bases, J lost 6 bases, and 5 bases stayed unmatched. The germline CDR1 and CDR2 sequences are MNHEY and SVGAGI. The CDR3 contains 13 residues. The CDR3 region has the DNA TGTGCCAGCAGCCACCGGGACAGGGGCGAGCAGTACTTC. Its protein is CASSHRDRGEQYF.

This chain links TRBV11-2 with TRBJ2-1; D is possibly TRBD2 (6 bases). Trimming shortened V by 1 base and J by 8 bases, and 15 bases separated the two germline ends. The CDR3 has 15 residues. Germline V CDR1 and CDR2: SGHAT, FQNNGV. This CDR3 reads CASSLVSPGDDEQFF. The CDR3 region has the DNA TGTGCCAGCAGCTTAGTATCTCCGGGGGATGATGAGCAGTTCTTC.

The chain joins TRBV5-1 to TRBJ1-1; D is possibly TRBD1 (6 bases). Per the germline V gene, CDR1 is SGHRS and CDR2 is YFSETQ. The CDR3 contains 14 residues. The V gene lost 4 bases and the J gene lost 0 bases, with 10 bases spanning the gap. The CDR3 DNA is TGCGCCAGCAGCCTCGGGGACATGAACACTGAAGCTTTCTTT. Protein product: CASSLGDMNTEAFF.

The gene calls are TRBV18 and TRBJ1-1; a possible D gene is TRBD1 (5 bases). Germline loops: CDR1 KGHSH, CDR2 LQKENI. V was shortened by 0 bases and J by 1 base, with 15 bases between the two germline ends. The CDR3 contains 17 residues. The CDR3 nucleotides read TGTGCCAGCTCACCACCGGGGGTTCTAGCGGGGAACACTGAAGCTTTCTTT. This sequence encodes CASSPPGVLAGNTEAFF.

This chain links TRBV19 with TRBJ2-1; TRBD2 might be the D (5 bases). The CDR3 consists of 16 residues. Germline V CDR1 and CDR2: LNHDA, SQIVND (reference sequence). V gave up 4 bases and J gave up 1 base, with 14 bases separating them. The DNA of the CDR3 is TGTGCCAGTAGTACACCGGGAACCCCATCCTACAATGAGCAGTTCTTC. It yields the protein CASSTPGTPSYNEQFF.

The rearrangement uses TRBV4-2 and TRBJ2-2; TRBD1 matches 9 bases. Germline CDR1 and CDR2: LGHNA and YNFKEQ. With 0 bases clipped from V and 5 bases from J, the junction kept 4 bases outside the gene matches. The CDR3 totals 16 residues. CDR3 coding DNA: TGTGCCAGCAGCCAAGAGCGGACAGGGGTAACCGGGGAGCTGTTTTTT. Amino acid sequence: CASSQERTGVTGELFF.

The rearrangement uses TRBV2 and TRBJ2-2; 8 bases map to TRBD1. There are 18 residues in the CDR3. Germline assignment: CDR1 SNHLY and CDR2 FYNNEI. The V and J ends lost 6 bases and 6 bases, in that order; junction bases with no gene match: 18. The CDR3 region has the DNA TGTGCCAGCAGGAAGGACAGGGCTTTTGGATCGTGGGCCGGGGAGCTGTTTTTT. Translated: CASRKDRAFGSWAGELFF. The whole variable domain, filled in from reference TRBV2 and TRBJ2-2, reads EPEVTQTPSHQVTQMGQEVILRCVPISNHLYFYWYRQILGQKVEFLVSFYNNEISEKSEIFDDQFSVERPDGSNFTLKIRSTKLEDSAMYFCASRKDRAFGSWAGELFFGEGSRLTVL.

This sequence joins TRBV4-3 and TRBJ1-2; D gene unclear. Trimming removed 1 base at V and 8 bases at J, with 17 bases between. This CDR3 is built from 15 residues. The germline V gene encodes CDR1 LGHNA and CDR2 YSLEER. The CDR3 spells CASSQATTVNGGYTF. As DNA, the CDR3 is TGCGCCAGCAGCCAAGCGACAACTGTTAACGGAGGCTACACCTTC.

The chain recombines TRBV18 with TRBJ2-1; 11 positions agree with TRBD2. The ends lost 6 bases at V and 7 bases at J; junction bases unmatched: 8. From germline, CDR1 is KGHSH and CDR2 LQKENI. This CDR3 contains 15 residues. The CDR3 DNA follows: TGTGCCAGCTCCAGTTCTAGCGGGAGGTTAAATGAGCAGTTCTTC. This translates into CASSSSSGRLNEQFF.

The CDR3 is CASNSDTWGYTF. The CDR3 nucleotides read TGTGCCAGCAATTCCGACACGTGGGGCTACACCTTC. The chain employs TRBV6-6 and TRBJ1-2; no clear D. This CDR3 contains 12 residues. The V and J ends lost 7 bases and 8 bases respectively, with 14 bases between them. Germline CDR1 reads MNHNY; CDR2 reads SVGAGI (reference sequence).

The DNA for the CDR3 is TGTGCCAGCAGCTTATGGGGACAGGGGGCTACTGAAGCTTTCTTT. Its translation is CASSLWGQGATEAFF. The chain combines TRBV13 with TRBJ1-1; 12 nucleotides match TRBD1. This CDR3 spans 15 amino acids. Germline V CDR1 and CDR2: PRHDT, FYEKMQ (reference sequence). The V and J ends lost 2 bases and 5 bases, in that order; junction bases with no gene match: 3. Based on the CDR3 plus reference TRBV13 and TRBJ1-1, the full variable domain is AAGVIQSPRHLIKEKRETATLKCYPIPRHDTVYWYQQGPGQDPQFLISFYEKMQSDKGSIPDRFSAQQFSDYHSELNMSSLELGDSALYFCASSLWGQGATEAFFGQGTRLTVV.

J is TRBJ1-3 and V is TRBV28; 7 positions match TRBD1. CDR1 is MDHEN, CDR2 SYDVKM, per germline. Trimming cost V 7 bases and J 0 bases; bases outside gene matches: 6. This CDR3 contains 15 residues. Here the CDR3 reads CASKTGSSSGNTIYF. The CDR3 region has the DNA TGTGCCAGCAAGACAGGGTCCTCCTCTGGAAACACCATATATTTT.